The 21 T cell receptor beta chains reported below all come from one sample, sequenced in a study of blood T cells in healthy people across ages (dated by TCRdb to 2013 to 2016). Library method: 5' RACE. These reads were obtained on an Illumina HiSeq 2500. A second roughly 6 to 11 cycle PCR used a sample-barcoded 5' primer and a J-beta primer mix. TCRdb reworked the public reads: Q25 trimming with fastp, MiXCR clone assembly, productive beta chains retained. Under each unique CDR3 protein, matching rows form one entry showing the most common genes and DNA. The sample table shows roughly 700,000 distinct CDR3 sequences, and about 52% are seen once. The ten top clones hold approximately 32% of the sample. Sequenced input: blood. Every receptor here comes from a woman aged 55 to 70 in good health.

CDR3 loop: CSATPNARRGNEKLFF. The CDR3 DNA sequence: TGCAGTGCTACGCCAAATGCCCGTAGGGGTAATGAAAAACTGTTTTTT. This rearrangement joins TRBV20-1 to TRBJ1-4, with D maybe TRBD1 (5 bases). This CDR3 spans 16 amino acids. Germline-derived CDR1 and CDR2 are DFQATT and SNEGSKA (reference sequence). Between the trimmed V and J ends, which lost 4 bases and 4 bases, there was a span of 19 bases.

The chain links TRBV7-2 to TRBJ2-1; TRBD2 might be the D (6 bases). The assigned J gene may be wrong: the sequence end matches TRBJ2-7 better. CDR1 is SGHTA, CDR2 FQGNSA, per germline. This CDR3 has 17 amino acids. CDR3 coding DNA: TGTGCCAGCAGCCTTGGCCCCCTAGCGTTCTCCTACAATGAGCAGTACTTC. This sequence encodes CASSLGPLAFSYNEQYF.

A few counts support this clonotype. This chain joins TRBV4-3 and TRBJ2-3, with D tentatively TRBD1 or TRBD2 (6 bases each). This CDR3 contains 12 residues. The germline V and J ends were trimmed by 8 bases and 4 bases, with 10 bases remaining between them. The germline gives CDR1 LGHNA, CDR2 YSLEER. Written as DNA, the CDR3 is TGCGCCAGCCGGGGGCGCGCAGATACGCAGTATTTT. It yields the protein CASRGRADTQYF.

This chain joins TRBV4-2 and TRBJ2-2; 12 bases match TRBD2. Germline lookup yields CDR1 LGHNA and CDR2 YNFKEQ. V lost 4 bases and J lost 7; bases outside the gene matches: 4. The length of the CDR3 is 15 residues. The CDR3 DNA reads as TGTGCCAGCAGCCCGGGACTAGCGGGTATCGGGGAGCTGTTTTTT. Translating it yields CASSPGLAGIGELFF.

V and J are TRBV6-6 and TRBJ2-1, with 13 bases identical to TRBD2. This CDR3 is 17 amino acids long. Germline lookup yields CDR1 MNHNY and CDR2 SVGAGI (reference sequence). V lost 2 bases, J lost 8 bases, and 9 bases stayed unmatched. CDR3 in DNA: TGTGCCAGCAGTTACCCTCCCGGGACTAGCGGGACGGATGAGCAGTTCTTC. The encoded protein is CASSYPPGTSGTDEQFF.

This clonotype was found a few times. The gene calls are TRBV14 and TRBJ2-3, with D perhaps matching TRBD2 (5 bases). Germline V CDR1 and CDR2: SGHDN, FVKESK. V was trimmed by 1 base and J by 6 bases, leaving 14 bases between them. The CDR3 has 15 amino acids. CDR3 amino acids: CASSQGRAEWDTQYF. As DNA, the CDR3 is TGTGCCAGCAGCCAAGGGCGGGCGGAATGGGATACGCAGTATTTT.

This clonotype was counted only a few times. The chain joins TRBV9 to TRBJ1-4; 7 nucleotides align to TRBD1. Germline V lookup: CDR1 SGDLS, CDR2 YYNGEE. The CDR3 runs to 14 residues. The V segment lost 4 bases and the J segment 8 bases; nucleotides outside the gene matches: 8. This CDR3 is CASSTTGVGEKLFF. As DNA, the CDR3 is TGTGCCAGCAGCACAACAGGGGTCGGCGAAAAACTGTTTTTT.

Only a few counts were recorded for this clonotype. This chain connects TRBV5-1 to TRBJ2-7; D is uncertain. The CDR3 loop spans 14 amino acids. Trimming took off 5 bases at V and 4 bases at J, with 16 bases between the two ends. Germline values: CDR1 SGHRS, CDR2 YFSETQ. CDR3 in amino acids: CASRGTTGPYEQYF. The CDR3 bases are TGCGCCAGCAGGGGTACGACCGGGCCGTACGAGCAGTACTTC.

This clonotype was seen at least ten times. The chain recombines TRBV7-2 with TRBJ2-3; the match to TRBD2 covers 11 bases. CDR1 is SGHTA, CDR2 FQGNSA, per germline. The CDR3 runs 16 residues. With V trimmed by 5 bases and J by 2 bases, 6 bases remained unmatched. Here the CDR3 reads CASSEGTSGITDTQYF. The CDR3 bases are TGTGCCAGCAGCGAAGGGACTAGCGGAATCACAGATACGCAGTATTTT.

The rearrangement uses TRBV29-1 and TRBJ2-7; TRBD1 is a possible D gene (5 bases). Trimming shortened V by 7 bases and J by 8 bases, and 15 bases separated the two germline ends. The CDR3 consists of 11 residues. Germline V CDR1 and CDR2: SQVTM, ANQGSEA. The CDR3 reads CSALPRVKQYF. The CDR3 coding sequence is TGCAGCGCCCTCCCCAGGGTCAAGCAGTACTTC.

This clonotype was seen a handful of times. The gene calls are TRBV21-1 and TRBJ2-7; TRBD1 was called by the table and not checked on the DNA. TRBV21-1 is listed as a pseudogene. The CDR3 runs 16 residues. CDR3 sequence (DNA): TGTGCCAGCAGCAAACTCCGTGACAGTAATAGGGGCGAGCAGTACTTC. Translated, it gives CASSKLRDSNRGEQYF.

J is TRBJ2-7 and V is TRBV7-9; possibly TRBD1 or TRBD2 for D (5 bases each). Germline V lookup: CDR1 SEHNR, CDR2 FQNEAQ (reference sequence). V was clipped by 4 bases and J by 10 bases, with 17 bases between them. This CDR3 has 13 amino acids. CDR3 region: CASSSRGFGAQYF. DNA for the CDR3: TGTGCCAGCAGCTCACGGGGCTTCGGGGCCCAGTACTTC.

This clonotype showed up just a few times. The chain uses TRBV6-6 and TRBJ1-1; D might be TRBD1 (5 bases). The CDR3 consists of 14 residues. Germline lookup yields CDR1 MNHNY and CDR2 SVGAGI (reference sequence). Trimming stripped 2 bases from V and 2 bases from J, with 9 bases between. DNA for the CDR3: TGTGCCAGCAGTTACGGGGGGACTAACACTGAAGCTTTCTTT. This codes for CASSYGGTNTEAFF.

The chain uses TRBV6-1 and TRBJ1-2; D gene uncertain. The CDR3 runs to 14 residues. With 2 bases removed from V and 8 bases from J, the gap between germline ends came to 15 bases. Germline V gives CDR1 MNHNS, CDR2 SASEGT. The CDR3 sequence is CASSEPPRRYGYTF. CDR3 coding DNA: TGTGCCAGCAGTGAACCCCCTCGCCGGTACGGCTACACCTTC.

The V call is TRBV14, the J call TRBJ2-1; TRBD2 might be the D (6 bases). V was trimmed by 1 base and J by 3 bases, leaving 7 bases between them. The CDR3 is made up of 14 amino acids. The germline CDR1 and CDR2 sequences are SGHDN and FVKESK. CDR3 DNA sequence: TGTGCCAGCAGCCAAGGACTAGTCTACAATGAGCAGTTCTTC. It translates to CASSQGLVYNEQFF.

The chain links TRBV20-1 to TRBJ2-4, with D maybe TRBD1 (6 bases). The CDR3 length is 14 residues. Trimming took off 1 base at V and 13 bases at J, with 20 bases between the two ends. Germline CDR1 and CDR2: DFQATT and SNEGSKA (reference sequence). The CDR3 DNA reads TGCAGTGCTAGAGGCGTACAGGGAAACGGGAAGCAGTACTTC. Translating it yields CSARGVQGNGKQYF.

This clonotype was counted many times. V usage is TRBV29-1 and J usage is TRBJ2-5; D is possibly TRBD1 (6 bases). This CDR3 contains 14 residues. Germline loops: CDR1 SQVTM, CDR2 ANQGSEA. V was trimmed by 7 bases and J by 0 bases, leaving 15 bases between them. The CDR3: CSARTEKNQETQYF. The CDR3 DNA reads TGCAGCGCTCGGACAGAGAAGAACCAAGAGACCCAGTACTTC.

This clonotype was seen more than once but under ten times. The rearrangement joins TRBV9 to TRBJ2-4; D uncertain. The CDR3 runs 13 residues. V was trimmed by 0 bases and J by 13 bases, leaving 14 bases between them. Germline lookup yields CDR1 SGDLS and CDR2 YYNGEE. The CDR3 region has the DNA TGTGCCAGCAGCGTAGCTATAGGTACCTTGCAGTACTTC. Amino acid sequence: CASSVAIGTLQYF. Full variable domain (rest looked up from reference TRBV9 and TRBJ2-4): DSGVTQTPKHLITATGQRVTLRCSPRSGDLSVYWYQQSLDQGLQFLIQYYNGEERAKGNILERFSAQQFPDLHSELNLSSLELGDSALYFCASSVAIGTLQYFGAGTRLSVL.

CDR3 loop: CSAASSGSYNEQFF. CDR3 coding DNA: TGCAGCGCTGCTTCTAGCGGGTCCTACAATGAGCAGTTCTTC. The chain joins TRBV29-1 to TRBJ2-1; 8 nucleotides match TRBD2. The CDR3 is made up of 14 amino acids. V lost 7 bases, J lost 1 base, and 6 bases stayed unmatched. CDR1 is SQVTM, CDR2 ANQGSEA, per germline.

This clonotype was counted a few times. The CDR3, as DNA: TGCGCCAGCAGGAGAACTAGCGGGAGGGAGCAGTTCTTC. Translating it yields CASRRTSGREQFF. The chain recombines TRBV4-1 with TRBJ2-1; 12 bases fit TRBD2. CDR3 length equals 13 residues. Germline V lookup: CDR1 MGHRA, CDR2 YSYEKL. J gave up 10 bases and V 6 bases, and 4 bases lay outside the gene matches.

The rearrangement links TRBV7-8 to TRBJ2-7; 10 bases align to TRBD1. J gave up 1 base and V 4 bases, and 13 bases lay outside the gene matches. The germline V gene encodes CDR1 SGHVS and CDR2 FQNEAQ. The CDR3 has 18 residues. The CDR3 region has the DNA TGTGCCAGCAGCTCCACCTACCCGGGACAGGGGTTTTCCTACGAGCAGTACTTC. Its protein product is CASSSTYPGQGFSYEQYF.